This T cell receptor beta chain comes out of a study of T cell repertoires in cytomegalovirus infection. In the study overall: Public TCR beta signature analysis indicated the presence of both CMV infection and matching HLA type.

CDR1 MDHEN and CDR2 SYDVKM come from the germline V gene. The CDR3 is 15 residues long. The V and J ends lost 3 bases and 6 bases respectively, with 15 bases between them. This clonotype was found a few times. Its matching antigen is unknown. In TCRdb, the reads were re-called with MiXCR into one record per CDR3 protein. The sample carries around 770,000 distinct CDR3 sequences, under 35% recorded once. Whole-study results and caveats: Cumulative frequency (of public TCR beta family members) identified carriers of CMV plus the relevant HLA.

Sequenced material: cultured CD8+ T cells from PBMCs, taken from culture after CMV antigen stimulation. The chain combines TRBV28 with TRBJ1-5; D is ambiguous. The TCR was taken from a human donor in good health (CMV status not recorded). Some clones in this sample may be carry-over from other donors' samples. The CDR3, as DNA: TGTGCCAGCAGTTTCATGCGGGATGTGGGTCAGCCCCAGCATTTT. Amino acid sequence: CASSFMRDVGQPQHF. The full variable domain, completed using reference TRBV28 and TRBJ1-5, is DVKVTQSSRYLVKRTGEKVFLECVQDMDHENMFWYRQDPGLGLRLIYFSYDVKMKEKGDIPEGYSVSREKKERFSLILESASTNQTSMYLCASSFMRDVGQPQHFGDGTRLSIL.